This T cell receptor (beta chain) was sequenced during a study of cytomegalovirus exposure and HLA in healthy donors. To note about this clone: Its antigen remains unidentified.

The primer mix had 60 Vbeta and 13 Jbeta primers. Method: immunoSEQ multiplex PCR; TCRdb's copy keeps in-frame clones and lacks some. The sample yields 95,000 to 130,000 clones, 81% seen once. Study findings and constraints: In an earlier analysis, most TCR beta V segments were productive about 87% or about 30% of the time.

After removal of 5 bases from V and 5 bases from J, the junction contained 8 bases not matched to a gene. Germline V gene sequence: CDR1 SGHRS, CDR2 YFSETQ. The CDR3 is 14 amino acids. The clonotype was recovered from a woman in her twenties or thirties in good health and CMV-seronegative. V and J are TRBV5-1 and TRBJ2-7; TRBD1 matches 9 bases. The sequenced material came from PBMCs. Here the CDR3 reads CASSQGQGFDEQYF. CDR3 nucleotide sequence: TGCGCCAGCAGTCAGGGACAGGGATTCGACGAGCAGTACTTC.